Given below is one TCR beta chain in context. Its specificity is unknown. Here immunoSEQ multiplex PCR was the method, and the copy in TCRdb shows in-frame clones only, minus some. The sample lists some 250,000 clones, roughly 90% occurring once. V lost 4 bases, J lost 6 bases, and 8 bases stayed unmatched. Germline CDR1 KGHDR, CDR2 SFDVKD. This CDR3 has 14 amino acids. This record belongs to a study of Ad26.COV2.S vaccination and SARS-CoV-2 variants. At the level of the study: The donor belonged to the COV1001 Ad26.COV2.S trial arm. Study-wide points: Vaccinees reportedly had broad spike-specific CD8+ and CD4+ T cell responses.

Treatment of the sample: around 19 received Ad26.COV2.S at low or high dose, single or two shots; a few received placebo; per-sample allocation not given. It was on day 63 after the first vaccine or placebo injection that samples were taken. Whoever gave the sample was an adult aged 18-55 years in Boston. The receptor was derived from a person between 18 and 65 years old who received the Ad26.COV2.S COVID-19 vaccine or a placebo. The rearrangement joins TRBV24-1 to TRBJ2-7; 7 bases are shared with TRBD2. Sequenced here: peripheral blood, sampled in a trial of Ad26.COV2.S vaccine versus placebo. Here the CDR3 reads CATSDSGTTVEQYF. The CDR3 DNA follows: TGTGCCACCAGTGACTCCGGGACTACCGTCGAGCAGTACTTC.